The sequence of this TCR beta chain was determined in a study of CD8 T cells in Susac syndrome (dated by TCRdb to between 2017 and 2020). Broadly, across the study: Whether CD8+ T cell activation and differentiation in Susac syndrome was antigen driven was tested using repertoire sequencing. The clonality of the CD8+ T cell repertoire was compared across 11 to 12 healthy donors, roughly 14 Susac syndrome patients and around 16 multiple sclerosis patients. On the study overall, not on this receptor specifically: The TCR sequencing and HLA analysis was acknowledged to have included a relatively small number of individuals.

Peripheral blood CD8+ and CD4+ T cells from healthy donors, Susac syndrome patients and multiple sclerosis patients were profiled by high-throughput TCR beta sequencing. Treatment-naive patients with stable or active relapsing-remitting disease fulfilling revised McDonald criteria were used as multiple sclerosis controls. Bulk CD8+ and CD4+ T cells were purified by magnetic negative isolation, whereas CD8+ TEMRA cells were enriched by FACS. Blood was collected in EDTA tubes and processed within 24 hours, with PBMCs isolated through density gradient centrifugation. PBMCs intended for TCR sequencing were frozen in liquid nitrogen and were later thawed in a 37 degrees C water bath. The sorted or isolated CD4+, CD8+ and CD8+ TEMRA cells had a purity of 90% or higher. V loses 11 bases at its end and J loses 4 bases; junction bases beyond the gene matches: 2. CDR3 length: 10 amino acids, cysteine to phenylalanine. Here the CDR3 DNA is all that survives: 30 bases in frame from base 1. CDR1 is given as SNHLY and CDR2 as FYNNEI, both from the germline V gene.

On this clonotype: The antigen this receptor binds is unknown. No per-base quality is available; no much larger clone lies one base away.

RNA was extracted with the RNeasy kit and about 0.5 to 1 ug was reverse transcribed using random hexamers. TCR beta CDR3 regions were amplified with the immunoSEQ multiplex PCR assay covering 54 Vbeta and 13 Jbeta segments. To correct PCR amplification bias, a synthetic template baseline was used for both primer optimization and computational correction. For the original study's pipeline: Reads were annotated to V, D and J genes according to IMGT and were analyzed with immunoSEQ Analyzer, with only productive sequences retained. Clonality was computed as one minus Shannon entropy normalized by log2 of the number of productive unique sequences. For each patient and control, public and private clones were evaluated within the 100 most prevalent clones. Clones were defined as Susac-specific if absent from the healthy and MS cohorts, from 1052 published viral clones and from other ImmuneACCESS disease sequences. Through fastp at Q25 and MiXCR, TCRdb rebuilt clones from the public reads, retaining in-frame beta chains. Every CDR3 protein is listed once, alongside the most common genes and DNA of its rows. The V and J calls and clone size come from TCRdb's table, not from the authors' own analysis. This sample gives a few hundred thousand distinct CDR3 sequences in total; about 85% of them show up just once. The ten largest make up approximately 0.12% of the sample.

The source material was CD8+ T cells from PBMCs. The V gene is TRBV2 and the J gene is TRBJ2-7, and TRBD1 matches 7 of the central bases. The receptor was derived from a human donor with multiple sclerosis. The DNA sequence follows: TGTGCCGCCAGGGGGTACGAGCAGTACTTC. It translates as CAARGYEQYF.